These T cell receptor beta chains were read from a single sample in a study of CD8 T cells in ankylosing spondylitis. A single record per CDR3 protein comes from TCRdb applying MiXCR to the 5' RACE reads. This table holds approximately 400,000 distinct CDR3 sequences, 15% to 20% found once. Sequenced sample: blood, either unsorted or a sorted T cell fraction (not recorded which). The source is a male donor with ankylosing spondylitis. The CDR3 runs from the conserved cysteine through the conserved F or W. A D gene is named only where the DNA matches it firmly. Size is omitted from some rows. Given values are once, few, many or a class for expanded clones.

v_gene: TRBV2; d_gene: -; len: 12; j_gene: TRBJ2-1; abundance: few; CDR3aa: CASSGIRGEQFF; CDR3nt: TGTGCCAGCAGTGGGATCCGAGGTGAGCAGTTCTTC
v_gene: TRBV10-3; d_gene: -; len: 12; j_gene: TRBJ2-7; abundance: many; CDR3aa: CAISEARGEQYF; CDR3nt: TGTGCCATCAGTGAGGCCAGGGGCGAGCAGTACTTC
v_gene: TRBV5-1; d_gene: -; len: 13; j_gene: TRBJ2-7; abundance: many; CDR3aa: CASSHTTSYEQYF; CDR3nt: TGCGCCAGCAGCCACACCACTAGTTACGAGCAGTACTTC
v_gene: TRBV29-1; d_gene: -; len: 10; j_gene: TRBJ2-7; abundance: many; CDR3aa: CSAPQGEQYF; CDR3nt: TGCAGCGCTCCCCAGGGCGAGCAGTACTTC
v_gene: TRBV6-1; d_gene: -; len: 18; j_gene: TRBJ1-5; abundance: -; CDR3aa: CASTSAGTSGYSNQPQHF; CDR3nt: TGTGCCAGCACCTCGGCAGGGACCTCGGGGTATAGCAATCAGCCCCAGCATTTT
v_gene: TRBV20-1; d_gene: TRBD2; len: 17; j_gene: TRBJ2-3; abundance: -; CDR3aa: CSARVILAGVLPDTQYF; CDR3nt: TGCAGTGCTAGAGTGATCCTCGCGGGAGTTCTCCCAGATACGCAGTATTTT
v_gene: TRBV5-1; d_gene: TRBD1; len: 15; j_gene: TRBJ1-4; abundance: -; CDR3aa: CASSLGGTDNEKLFF; CDR3nt: TGCGCCAGCAGCTTGGGCGGGACAGATAATGAAAAACTGTTTTTT
v_gene: TRBV6-1; d_gene: TRBD1; len: 14; j_gene: TRBJ1-2; abundance: few; CDR3aa: CASTKGASNYGYTF; CDR3nt: TGTGCCAGCACCAAGGGGGCGTCTAACTATGGCTACACCTTC
v_gene: TRBV5-6; d_gene: -; len: 15; j_gene: TRBJ1-2; abundance: -; CDR3aa: CASSLLGRALYGYTF; CDR3nt: TGTGCCAGCAGCTTGTTGGGCAGGGCACTCTATGGCTACACCTTC
v_gene: TRBV5-6; d_gene: TRBD1; len: 17; j_gene: TRBJ1-5; abundance: -; CDR3aa: CASSLEDRDYSNQPQHF; CDR3nt: TGTGCCAGCAGCTTGGAGGACAGGGATTATAGCAATCAGCCCCAGCATTTT